What follows are 27 T cell receptor beta chains derived from one specimen sequenced in a study of T-cell memory formation after mild COVID-19. TCRdb processed the 5' RACE reads anew with MiXCR; each CDR3 protein has one entry. The data hold a few hundred thousand distinct CDR3 sequences, with roughly 21% observed a single time. Sequenced sample: PBMCs or a T cell subset sorted from them (not recorded which). The receptors come from a man in his late teens or twenties who had mild COVID-19 (a few samples of this study predate the infection). Cell type and time point are not known.

The chain has TRBV18 and TRBJ2-1; perhaps D is TRBD1 or TRBD2 (5 bases each). The germline V gene encodes CDR1 KGHSH and CDR2 LQKENI. The CDR3 has 15 amino acids. The V and J ends lost 3 bases and 9 bases respectively, with 18 bases between them. DNA of the CDR3: TGTGCCAGCTCACCTAATCGGGACCCAGGAGGTGAGCAGTTCTTC. Protein product: CASSPNRDPGGEQFF. Based on the CDR3 plus reference TRBV18 and TRBJ2-1, the full variable domain is NAGVMQNPRHLVRRRGQEARLRCSPMKGHSHVYWYRQLPEEGLKFMVYLQKENIIDESGMPKERFSAEFPKEGPSILRIQQVVRGDSAAYFCASSPNRDPGGEQFFGPGTRLTVL.

The sample holds a few counts of this clonotype. The rearrangement uses TRBV27 and TRBJ2-7, with TRBD1 matching over 11 bases. Germline V lookup: CDR1 MNHEY, CDR2 SMNVEV (reference sequence). The CDR3 consists of 15 residues. Trimming removed 5 bases from V and 5 bases from J; junction bases left unmatched: 8. CDR3 DNA: TGTGCCAGCAGTCTCAGGACAGGGGGCGAGGACGAGCAGTACTTC. Translated, it gives CASSLRTGGEDEQYF.

This clonotype was counted only a few times. V usage is TRBV5-6 and J usage is TRBJ2-3; D possibly corresponds to TRBD2 (5 bases). Germline assignment: CDR1 SGHDT and CDR2 YYEEEE. V shed 1 base and J shed 2 bases, with 8 bases lying between them. The CDR3 length is 14 residues. The chain's CDR3 is CASSLPGITDTQYF. The CDR3 bases are TGTGCCAGCAGCTTGCCGGGGATCACAGATACGCAGTATTTT.

The genes are TRBV3-1 and TRBJ2-5; no clear D. CDR3 length equals 16 residues. Germline CDR1 and CDR2: LGHDT and YNNKEL (reference sequence). V lost 0 bases, J lost 2 bases, and 13 bases lay in between. The CDR3 is CASSQDSATPQETQYF. The CDR3 nucleotides are TGTGCCAGCAGCCAAGACTCCGCTACCCCGCAAGAGACCCAGTACTTC.

This clonotype showed up just once. The chain uses TRBV20-1 and TRBJ2-3, with no clear D. Trimming cost V 3 bases and J 2 bases, with 6 bases left between them. This CDR3 spans 12 amino acids. Per germline, CDR1 DFQATT and CDR2 SNEGSKA (reference sequence). CDR3 sequence: CSASVLTDTQYF. The CDR3 bases are TGCAGTGCTAGCGTACTCACAGATACGCAGTATTTT.

In its sample, this clonotype was seen a few times. The chain uses TRBV5-1 and TRBJ2-3, with 11 bases that match TRBD2. Germline V lookup: CDR1 SGHRS, CDR2 YFSETQ. This CDR3 has 17 residues. V lost 6 bases to trimming and J lost 5 bases; unmatched junction nucleotides: 14. The CDR3 sequence: CASTLTRIAGGQDTQYF. CDR3 DNA: TGCGCCAGCACCCTGACCCGGATAGCGGGGGGGCAAGATACGCAGTATTTT.

The rearrangement joins TRBV4-3 to TRBJ1-6; the D gene is possibly TRBD1 (5 bases). CDR3 length equals 17 residues. The germline V gene has CDR1 LGHNA and CDR2 YSLEER. Trimming cost V 0 bases and J 11 bases, with 20 bases left between them. The CDR3, as DNA: TGCGCCAGCAGCCAAGATCTATCCCAGGGACTTAGCCCACCCCTCCACTTT. This gives the protein CASSQDLSQGLSPPLHF.

This clonotype was seen only a few times. The rearrangement joins TRBV7-2 to TRBJ2-5; D tentatively fits TRBD1 or TRBD2 (7 bases each). Trimming stripped 3 bases from V and 2 bases from J, with 10 bases between. This CDR3 is 14 amino acids long. CDR1 and CDR2 (germline): SGHTA, FQGNSA. CDR3 loop: CASSFQGGQETQYF. The CDR3 region has the DNA TGTGCCAGCAGCTTCCAGGGGGGGCAAGAGACCCAGTACTTC.

This clonotype has more than one count but fewer than ten. This rearrangement joins TRBV7-9 to TRBJ1-6, with a weak D call TRBD1 (6 bases). V was clipped by 3 bases and J by 7 bases, with 13 bases between them. This CDR3 contains 15 residues. Germline lookup yields CDR1 SEHNR and CDR2 FQNEAQ (reference sequence). The CDR3 loop reads CASSFRGDINSPLHF. The CDR3 DNA reads TGTGCCAGCAGCTTTAGGGGGGACATCAATTCACCCCTCCACTTT.

This clonotype was detected ten times or more. The genes are TRBV7-2 and TRBJ2-1, with a possible D match to TRBD1 (5 bases). The CDR3 contains 18 residues. The germline V gene has CDR1 SGHTA and CDR2 FQGNSA. V gave up 2 bases and J gave up 4 bases, with 21 bases separating them. The DNA of the CDR3 is TGTGCCAGCAGCTTATCGTTGACAGCTGTTGGTGGGTACAATGAGCAGTTCTTC. It translates to CASSLSLTAVGGYNEQFF.

The rearrangement joins TRBV19 to TRBJ1-6, with a possible D match to TRBD1 (5 bases). The CDR3 consists of 13 residues. V dropped 4 bases and J dropped 9 bases, with 10 bases sitting between them. Germline V gives CDR1 LNHDA, CDR2 SQIVND (reference sequence). CDR3 sequence (DNA): TGTGCCAGTAGTACCCAGGGCGGTTCACCCCTCCACTTT. This sequence encodes CASSTQGGSPLHF.

The CDR3 DNA is TGTGCCAGCAGCGATAGCGGGTCCGCAGATACGCAGTATTTT. Translating gives CASSDSGSADTQYF. The V call is TRBV7-6, the J call TRBJ2-3, with 7 nucleotides matching TRBD2. Germline CDR1 is SGHVS and CDR2 is FNYEAQ. V trimming: 5 bases; J trimming: 4 bases; junction bases outside the gene matches: 6. The CDR3 consists of 14 residues.

The chain carries TRBV6-2 or TRBV6-3 and TRBJ2-7, with unresolved D. The V gene lost 1 base and the J gene lost 3 bases, with 7 bases spanning the gap. The germline V gene has CDR1 MNHEY and CDR2 SVGEGT. The CDR3 extends over 13 amino acids. In DNA, the CDR3 is TGTGCCAGCAGTTACTTAGGGCGCTACGAGCAGTACGTC. Amino acid sequence: CASSYLGRYEQYV.

This clonotype has more than one count but fewer than ten. V usage is TRBV7-3 and J usage is TRBJ2-5; D is perhaps TRBD1 (5 bases). Trimming cost V 7 bases and J 5 bases, with 11 bases left between them. The CDR3 is made up of 12 amino acids. Germline V gene sequence: CDR1 SGHTA, CDR2 FQGTGA. The CDR3: CASIQGRETQYF. CDR3 sequence (DNA): TGTGCCAGCATCCAGGGCCGGGAGACCCAGTACTTC. Full variable domain (rest looked up from reference TRBV7-3 and TRBJ2-5): GAGVSQTPSNKVTEKGKYVELRCDPISGHTALYWYRQSLGQGPEFLIYFQGTGAADDSGLPNDRFFAVRPEGSVSTLKIQRTERGDSAVYLCASIQGRETQYFGPGTRLLVL.

The gene calls are TRBV7-2 and TRBJ2-3, with D unresolved. CDR1 SGHTA and CDR2 FQGNSA come from the germline V gene. V lost 3 bases and J lost 6, with 10 bases in between. This CDR3 contains 13 residues. The DNA of the CDR3 is TGTGCCAGCAGCTTGGCCCCTGTGGATACGCAGTATTTT. This sequence encodes CASSLAPVDTQYF.

The rearrangement uses TRBV28 and TRBJ2-3; 7 bases map to TRBD1. The CDR3 length is 15 residues. Germline V lookup: CDR1 MDHEN, CDR2 SYDVKM. V trimming: 8 bases; J trimming: 1 base; junction bases outside the gene matches: 9. The CDR3 protein is CASASIQGRTDTQYF. CDR3 in DNA: TGTGCCAGCGCGTCAATACAGGGGCGCACAGATACGCAGTATTTT.

The chain has TRBV6-5 and TRBJ1-2; D gene unclear. Germline-derived CDR1 and CDR2 are MNHEY and SVGAGI. CDR3 length equals 15 residues. Trimming removed 0 bases at V and 5 bases at J, with 13 bases between. Here the CDR3 DNA reads TGTGCCAGCAGTTACTCACCCCTTCTTGGGTATGGCTACACCTTC. The encoded protein is CASSYSPLLGYGYTF.

This clonotype was seen repeatedly, ten times or more. The chain combines TRBV7-2 with TRBJ1-1; D uncertain. V was trimmed by 6 bases and J by 1 base, leaving 9 bases between them. The CDR3 extends over 13 amino acids. CDR1 SGHTA and CDR2 FQGNSA come from the germline V gene. The DNA of the CDR3 is TGTGCCAGCAGTTCACACCCGAACACTGAAGCTTTCTTT. Amino acids: CASSSHPNTEAFF. Complete variable domain (other parts from reference TRBV7-2 and TRBJ1-1): GAGVSQSPSNKVTEKGKDVELRCDPISGHTALYWYRQSLGQGLEFLIYFQGNSAPDKSGLPSDRFSAERTGGSVSTLTIQRTQQEDSAVYLCASSSHPNTEAFFGQGTRLTVV.

This clonotype was detected a few times. The chain has TRBV2 and TRBJ2-1, with TRBD1 matching over 7 bases. This CDR3 is built from 16 residues. Germline values: CDR1 SNHLY, CDR2 FYNNEI. V lost 6 bases to trimming and J lost 2 bases; unmatched junction nucleotides: 10. This chain's CDR3 is CASSGKGGRAYNEQFF. In nucleotides, the CDR3 is TGTGCCAGCAGCGGGAAAGGGGGCCGCGCCTACAATGAGCAGTTCTTC.

The gene calls are TRBV6-2 or TRBV6-3 and TRBJ2-1; 10 nucleotides agree with TRBD2. Unmatched junction bases numbered 5, after V lost 4 bases and J lost 2 bases. This CDR3 region has 16 residues. Germline loops: CDR1 MNHEY, CDR2 SVGEGT. CDR3 loop: CASSSHGTSAYNEQFF. DNA for the CDR3: TGTGCCAGCAGTTCCCACGGGACTAGCGCCTACAATGAGCAGTTCTTC.

This clonotype was counted ten times or more. The V and J genes are TRBV7-2 and TRBJ2-3; unclear D gene. Trimming took off 5 bases at V and 5 bases at J, with 11 bases between the two ends. Germline V gene data show CDR1 as SGHTA and CDR2 as FQGNSA. The CDR3 loop spans 13 amino acids. DNA for the CDR3: TGTGCCAGCAGCCCAGACCAGATAGATACGCAGTATTTT. Residues: CASSPDQIDTQYF.

This chain connects TRBV6-2 or TRBV6-3 to TRBJ1-5; D unresolved. Per the germline V gene, CDR1 is MNHEY and CDR2 is SVGEGT. The V gene lost 0 bases and the J gene lost 11 bases, with 23 bases spanning the gap. The CDR3 is made up of 17 amino acids. DNA of the CDR3: TGTGCCAGCAGTTACTCGTCGAGGGCCGGGATAGTTTCGGCCCAGCATTTT. Translated: CASSYSSRAGIVSAQHF.

In its sample, this clonotype was seen a few times. This CDR3 is CASSRGQTNTEAFF. The CDR3 nucleotides read TGTGCCAGCAGCCGGGGACAAACGAACACTGAAGCTTTCTTT. The V call is TRBV7-9, the J call TRBJ1-1; possibly TRBD1 for D (6 bases). Between the trimmed V and J ends, which lost 5 bases and 1 base, there was a span of 11 bases. The CDR3 covers 14 residues. CDR1 and CDR2 from the germline V gene are SEHNR and FQNEAQ (reference sequence).

This clonotype came up a few times. The chain recombines TRBV29-1 with TRBJ1-5; D might be TRBD1 (5 bases). The germline V gene encodes CDR1 SQVTM and CDR2 ANQGSEA. Between the trimmed V and J ends, which lost 6 bases and 4 bases, there was a span of 13 bases. The CDR3 is 13 residues long. CDR3: CSVSRDGNQPQHF. In nucleotides, the CDR3 is TGCAGCGTCAGCCGGGACGGAAATCAGCCCCAGCATTTT.

This clonotype was detected a few times. This chain uses TRBV4-1 with TRBJ2-3, with no clear D. This CDR3 contains 13 residues. Germline assignment: CDR1 MGHRA and CDR2 YSYEKL. V gave up 4 bases and J gave up 4 bases, with 9 bases separating them. CDR3 loop: CASSPHLADTQYF. The CDR3 DNA is TGCGCCAGCAGCCCCCACCTGGCAGATACGCAGTATTTT.

This clonotype was counted many times. The chain joins TRBV20-1 to TRBJ2-5; D may match TRBD1 or TRBD2 (6 bases each). This CDR3 comprises 14 residues. V lost 5 bases to trimming and J lost 0 bases, with 13 bases between them. Germline CDR1 is DFQATT and CDR2 is SNEGSKA (reference sequence). The CDR3 here is CSARGLWHQETQYF. The CDR3 DNA follows: TGCAGTGCTCGGGGGCTATGGCACCAAGAGACCCAGTACTTC.

CDR3 sequence: CASSILGQPQHF. CDR3 coding DNA: TGTGCCAGTAGTATCCTGGGGCAGCCCCAGCATTTT. This chain joins TRBV19 and TRBJ1-5, with unresolved D. Germline assignment: CDR1 LNHDA and CDR2 SQIVND (reference sequence). This CDR3 has 12 residues. Trimming stripped 3 bases from V and 7 bases from J, with 7 bases between.